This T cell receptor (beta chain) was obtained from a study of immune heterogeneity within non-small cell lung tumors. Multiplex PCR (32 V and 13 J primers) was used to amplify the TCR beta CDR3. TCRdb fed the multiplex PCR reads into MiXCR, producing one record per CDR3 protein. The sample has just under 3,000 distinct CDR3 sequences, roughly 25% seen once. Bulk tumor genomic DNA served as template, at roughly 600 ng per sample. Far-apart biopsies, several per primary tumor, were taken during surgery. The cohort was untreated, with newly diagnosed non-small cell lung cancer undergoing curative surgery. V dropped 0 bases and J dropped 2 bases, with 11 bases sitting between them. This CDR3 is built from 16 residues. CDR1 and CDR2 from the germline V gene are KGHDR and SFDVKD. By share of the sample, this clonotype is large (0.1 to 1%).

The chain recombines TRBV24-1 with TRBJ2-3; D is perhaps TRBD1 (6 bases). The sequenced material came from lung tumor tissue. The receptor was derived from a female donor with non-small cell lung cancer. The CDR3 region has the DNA TGTGCCACCAGTGATTTGGATGGGACAACCACAGATACGCAGTATTTT. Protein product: CATSDLDGTTTDTQYF.